The 25 T cell receptor beta chains below were found in one sample sequenced in a study of monozygotic twins with inflammatory bowel disease. For each CDR3 protein, TCRdb gives one entry from its re-call of the 5' RACE reads, without DNA. This table holds approximately 340,000 distinct CDR3 sequences. Material for sequencing was blood. These receptors all stem from a human donor with ulcerative colitis or Crohn's disease, or a healthy co-twin of an affected twin (not recorded which).

V usage is TRBV3-1 and J usage is TRBJ1-5; TCRdb indicates TRBD1, and absent DNA this call remains unverified. The CDR3 extends over 13 amino acids. Germline values: CDR1 LGHDT, CDR2 YNNKEL (reference sequence). Here the CDR3 reads CASSAGALKAQHF.

This chain uses TRBV7-2 with TRBJ2-3. Germline assignment: CDR1 SGHTA and CDR2 FQGNSA. The CDR3 runs 14 residues. This chain's CDR3 is CASSEPDSTDTQYF.

J is TRBJ2-7 and V is TRBV7-8; TCRdb calls TRBD1, which cannot be checked without DNA. This CDR3 has 15 amino acids. From germline, CDR1 is SGHVS and CDR2 FQNEAQ. The chain's CDR3 is CASSLMGWGSYEQYF.

The genes are TRBV10-3 and TRBJ1-6; TCRdb indicates TRBD1, and absent DNA this call remains unverified. The CDR3 runs to 13 residues. CDR1 and CDR2 (germline): ENHRY, SYGVKD. The CDR3 sequence: CAITEDRVKPLHF.

The chain uses TRBV20-1 and TRBJ2-1; the TCRdb call, TRBD2, lacks DNA for checking. From germline, CDR1 is DFQATT and CDR2 SNEGSKA (reference sequence). The CDR3 length is 15 residues. CDR3 sequence reads: CSATLAGGDYNEQFF.

The rearrangement uses TRBV15 and TRBJ2-1. The CDR3 spans 15 residues. Germline V gene data show CDR1 as LNHNV and CDR2 as YYDKDF (reference sequence). The CDR3: CATSRARNSGNEQFF.

J is TRBJ1-6 and V is TRBV20-1; TCRdb's assignment of TRBD1 cannot be checked, as there is no DNA. The CDR3 consists of 15 residues. CDR1 is DFQATT, CDR2 SNEGSKA, per germline (reference sequence). The CDR3: CSARDQGTGSSPLHF.

The chain links TRBV12-3 or TRBV12-4 to TRBJ2-5; TCRdb returns TRBD1, unconfirmable since there is no DNA. This CDR3 spans 13 amino acids. CDR3 sequence reads: CASSTQGAGDQYF.

The rearrangement joins TRBV5-1 to TRBJ2-7; TCRdb's assignment of TRBD1 cannot be checked, as there is no DNA. CDR1 and CDR2 (germline): SGHRS, YFSETQ. The CDR3 length is 16 residues. The CDR3 here is CASSLLSRGPSYEQYF.

This chain joins TRBV10-2 and TRBJ1-1; TCRdb's D call of TRBD1 is untestable without DNA. CDR3 length equals 15 residues. Germline V lookup: CDR1 WSHSY, CDR2 SAAADI. This CDR3 reads CASSRGQFMNTEAFF.

The chain links TRBV12-3 or TRBV12-4 to TRBJ2-7; TCRdb's D gene call, TRBD2, goes unchecked for lack of DNA. The CDR3 runs 14 residues. CDR3: CASGRERGSYEQYF.

This chain joins TRBV11-2 and TRBJ2-3; TCRdb names TRBD1, which stays unverified in the absence of DNA. Germline V gene sequence: CDR1 SGHAT, CDR2 FQNNGV. The CDR3 totals 15 residues. CDR3 amino acids: CASSFSGQTTDTQYF.

The genes are TRBV11-1 and TRBJ2-3; TCRdb indicates TRBD2, and absent DNA this call remains unverified. The CDR3 has 18 amino acids. Per the germline V gene, CDR1 is SGHAT and CDR2 is FQDESV (reference sequence). CDR3 sequence: CASSLAAANSFGTDTQYF.

This rearrangement joins TRBV2 to TRBJ1-6; the TRBD1 assignment by TCRdb is unverifiable without DNA. Per germline, CDR1 SNHLY and CDR2 FYNNEI. The CDR3 is 15 residues long. This chain's CDR3 is CASIEDGGGNSPLHF.

The V gene is TRBV11-1, the J gene TRBJ2-3; with no DNA, the TCRdb D assignment of TRBD2 cannot be verified. Germline V gives CDR1 SGHAT, CDR2 FQDESV (reference sequence). CDR3 length: 19 amino acids. CDR3 sequence reads: CASSRPETSGHQTADTQYF.

The V and J genes are TRBV3-1 and TRBJ2-1. Germline CDR1 LGHDT, CDR2 YNNKEL (reference sequence). The CDR3 is made up of 14 amino acids. The CDR3 is CASSPIGSYNEQFF.

The chain couples TRBV10-2 to TRBJ2-3; lacking DNA, the TRBD2 call made by TCRdb goes unchecked. The germline gives CDR1 WSHSY, CDR2 SAAADI. This CDR3 has 15 amino acids. The CDR3 loop reads CASSGAGGGPDTQYF.

This chain connects TRBV12-3 or TRBV12-4 to TRBJ2-7; TCRdb picks TRBD1, but there is no DNA to check that call. CDR3 length equals 14 residues. The chain's CDR3 is CASSLDRLYDEQYF.

The V call is TRBV6-5, the J call TRBJ1-5; TCRdb returns TRBD1, unconfirmable since there is no DNA. The CDR3 runs 15 residues. Germline CDR1 and CDR2: MNHEY and SVGAGI. CDR3 amino acids: CASSSDRGQSQPQHF.

The chain joins TRBV11-2 to TRBJ2-1; TCRdb's D call of TRBD1 is untestable without DNA. The length of the CDR3 is 16 residues. CDR1 SGHAT and CDR2 FQNNGV come from the germline V gene. The CDR3 loop reads CASSFRTGGDKNEQFF.

The J gene is TRBJ2-2, the V gene TRBV12-3 or TRBV12-4; TCRdb returns TRBD1, unconfirmable since there is no DNA. This CDR3 contains 13 residues. The CDR3 loop is CASNQGLPGELFF.

This rearrangement joins TRBV5-1 to TRBJ2-1; TCRdb selects TRBD2, and the lack of DNA leaves this call unchecked. The CDR3 has 17 residues. Germline V gives CDR1 SGHRS, CDR2 YFSETQ. The CDR3 loop reads CASSYSSGRETYNEQFF.

The chain has TRBV20-1 and TRBJ2-7; TCRdb lists TRBD1, though no DNA is available to test this call. There are 14 residues in the CDR3. From germline, CDR1 is DFQATT and CDR2 SNEGSKA (reference sequence). The CDR3 region is CSASTPGSTVEQYF.

This chain links TRBV20-1 with TRBJ2-1; the D gene TCRdb calls, TRBD1, cannot be checked with no DNA. Germline CDR1 and CDR2: DFQATT and SNEGSKA (reference sequence). The CDR3 consists of 12 residues. CDR3 in amino acids: CSASRGRNEQFF.

The V gene is TRBV12-3 or TRBV12-4, the J gene TRBJ1-5. This CDR3 has 12 amino acids. The CDR3 region is CASSSENQPQHF.